The entry below gives a single T cell receptor beta chain sequence along with its context. This specimen comes from a study of OX40 agonist ivuxolimab in advanced cancers. Study background: An agonistic anti-OX40 (CD134) antibody, ivuxolimab, was used to treat the patients. Hepatocellular carcinoma, melanoma, renal cell or head and neck cancer occurred in dose-escalation patients.

Trimming removed 4 bases at V and 6 bases at J, with 16 bases between. Germline lookup yields CDR1 SEHNR and CDR2 FQNEAQ (reference sequence). This CDR3 has 14 amino acids. The repertoire was sequenced with immunoSEQ multiplex PCR; TCRdb's copy has only in-frame clones and lacks some. The table includes tens of thousands of clones, around 81% detected once. The sequence came from an adult with an advanced solid tumor such as melanoma, head and neck, liver or kidney cancer. The chain joins TRBV7-9 to TRBJ2-7; D gene unclear. Here the sequenced sample was CD4+ or CD8+ T cells sorted from blood, taken in a trial of the OX40 agonist ivuxolimab. The CDR3 bases are TGTGCCAGCAGCTCTGTGGAAGGAGCTCCCGAGCAGTACTTC. Protein: CASSSVEGAPEQYF.